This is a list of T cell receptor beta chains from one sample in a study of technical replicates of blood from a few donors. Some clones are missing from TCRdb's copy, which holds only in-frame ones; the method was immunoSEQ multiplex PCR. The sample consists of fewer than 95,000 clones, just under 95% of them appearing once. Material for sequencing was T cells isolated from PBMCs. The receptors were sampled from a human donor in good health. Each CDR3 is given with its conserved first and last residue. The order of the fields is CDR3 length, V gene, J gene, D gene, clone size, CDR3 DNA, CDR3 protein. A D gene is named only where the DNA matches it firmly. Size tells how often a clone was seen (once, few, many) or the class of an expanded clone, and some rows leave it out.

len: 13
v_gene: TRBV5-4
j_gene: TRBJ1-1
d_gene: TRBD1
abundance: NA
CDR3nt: TGTGCCAGTTGGACAGGGCGGGTCACTGAAGCTTTCTTT
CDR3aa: CASWTGRVTEAFF

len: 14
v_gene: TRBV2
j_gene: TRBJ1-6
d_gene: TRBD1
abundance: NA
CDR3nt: TGTGCCAGCAGTGGCGGAGGGGGCGAATCACCCCTCCACTTT
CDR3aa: CASSGGGGESPLHF

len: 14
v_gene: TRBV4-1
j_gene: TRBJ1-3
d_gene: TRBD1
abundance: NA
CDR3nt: TGCGCCAGCAGCCGGACAGGGGCTGGAAACACCATATATTTT
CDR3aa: CASSRTGAGNTIYF

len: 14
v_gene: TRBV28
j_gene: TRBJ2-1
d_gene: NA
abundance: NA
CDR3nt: TGTGCCAGCAGCCCCTGGGGGGAGCGCAATGAGCAGTTCTTC
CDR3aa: CASSPWGERNEQFF

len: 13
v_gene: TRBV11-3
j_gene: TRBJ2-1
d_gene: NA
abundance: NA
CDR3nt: TGTGCCAGCAGCTTGGCAATGCAGGATGAGCAGTTCTTC
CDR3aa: CASSLAMQDEQFF

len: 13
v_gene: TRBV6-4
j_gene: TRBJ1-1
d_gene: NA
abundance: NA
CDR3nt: TGTGCCAGCAGTGACAGGGCGGGGACTGAAGCTTTCTTT
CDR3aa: CASSDRAGTEAFF

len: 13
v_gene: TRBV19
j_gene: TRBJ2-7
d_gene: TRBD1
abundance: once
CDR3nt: TGTGCCAGTAGTTCGGGACAGCCCTACGAGCAGTACTTC
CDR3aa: CASSSGQPYEQYF

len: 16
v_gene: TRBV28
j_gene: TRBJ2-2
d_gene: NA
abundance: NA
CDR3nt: TGTGCCAGCAGTTTGCCCCTACTAGCCCCTCCCGGGGAGCTGTTTTTT
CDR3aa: CASSLPLLAPPGELFF

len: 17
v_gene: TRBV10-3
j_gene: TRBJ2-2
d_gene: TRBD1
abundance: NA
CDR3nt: TGTGCCATCAGTGAAGAAGGGACAGGGACGAACGCCGGGGAGCTGTTTTTT
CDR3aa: CAISEEGTGTNAGELFF

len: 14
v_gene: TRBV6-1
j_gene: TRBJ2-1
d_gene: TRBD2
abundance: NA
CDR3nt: TGTGCCAGCAGTGACACTCACGGGGGGGGTGAGCAGTTCTTC
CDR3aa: CASSDTHGGGEQFF

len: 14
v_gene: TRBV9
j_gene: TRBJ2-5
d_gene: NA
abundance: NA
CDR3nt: TGTGCCAGCAGCGAGGAAGGGGACCAAGAGACCCAGTACTTC
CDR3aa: CASSEEGDQETQYF

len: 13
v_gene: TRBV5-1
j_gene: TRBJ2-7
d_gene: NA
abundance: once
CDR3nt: TGCGCCAGCAGCTCGGGTGTTTCCTACGAGCAGTACTTC
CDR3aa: CASSSGVSYEQYF